The next 20 T cell receptor beta chains were all read from a single sample in a study of blood T cell repertoires in COVID-19. TCRdb's table, derived via immunoSEQ multiplex PCR, lists solely in-frame clones and lacks some. In the table there are 150,000 or so clones, approximately 88% of which are singletons. Sequenced: PBMCs or T cells enriched from blood (not recorded which). These receptors were obtained from a woman aged 55-70 years who had recovered from COVID-19.

This chain joins TRBV14 and TRBJ2-2, with TRBD1 matching over 8 bases. The germline CDR1 and CDR2 sequences are SGHDN and FVKESK. The V segment lost 4 bases and the J segment 6 bases; nucleotides outside the gene matches: 1. The CDR3 length is 13 residues. CDR3 DNA: TGTGCCAGCAGCCCACAGGGGGCCGGGGAGCTGTTTTTT. It codes for CASSPQGAGELFF.

The V call is TRBV18, the J call TRBJ1-1, with D possibly matching TRBD1 (6 bases). This CDR3 spans 19 amino acids. Germline CDR1 is KGHSH and CDR2 is LQKENI. Trimming took 2 bases from V and 3 from J, leaving 25 bases between them. This CDR3 is CASSPSARGQTRRDTEAFF. CDR3 DNA sequence: TGTGCCAGCTCACCATCGGCCAGGGGCCAAACCCGGCGGGACACTGAAGCTTTCTTT. The whole variable domain, remainder taken from reference TRBV18 and TRBJ1-1, is NAGVMQNPRHLVRRRGQEARLRCSPMKGHSHVYWYRQLPEEGLKFMVYLQKENIIDESGMPKERFSAEFPKEGPSILRIQQVVRGDSAAYFCASSPSARGQTRRDTEAFFGQGTRLTVV.

J is TRBJ2-5 and V is TRBV5-1; perhaps TRBD2 as D (5 bases). The germline CDR1 and CDR2 sequences are SGHRS and YFSETQ. The CDR3 length is 16 residues. V shed 0 bases and J shed 4 bases, with 16 bases lying between them. The CDR3 sequence: CASSLAASPTTETQYF. The CDR3 bases are TGCGCCAGCAGCTTGGCGGCTAGCCCAACTACAGAGACCCAGTACTTC.

In nucleotides, the CDR3 is TGTGCCAGCAGCATCGGACAGGGAGGGGGCGGCTCTGGGGCCAACGTCCTGACTTTC. Protein product: CASSIGQGGGGSGANVLTF. The rearrangement uses TRBV27 and TRBJ2-6, with a weak D call TRBD1 (8 bases). V lost 6 bases, J lost 0 bases, and 21 bases lay in between. This CDR3 comprises 19 residues. Per germline, CDR1 MNHEY and CDR2 SMNVEV (reference sequence).

This chain connects TRBV2 to TRBJ2-7; 9 bases match TRBD1. The CDR3 spans 14 residues. The V segment lost 5 bases and the J segment 5 bases; nucleotides outside the gene matches: 7. Germline CDR1 is SNHLY and CDR2 is FYNNEI. The CDR3: CASSLDRGIDEQYF. CDR3 in DNA: TGTGCCAGCAGTTTGGACAGGGGTATCGACGAGCAGTACTTC.

In this sample, this clone turned up a few times. The chain joins TRBV4-1 to TRBJ2-1; the D is unclear. V was shortened by 6 bases and J by 3 bases, with 18 bases between the two germline ends. Germline values: CDR1 MGHRA, CDR2 YSYEKL. CDR3 length: 16 amino acids. The CDR3 here is CASRQSPRGGYNEQFF. As DNA, the CDR3 is TGCGCCAGCAGACAAAGCCCTCGTGGCGGCTACAATGAGCAGTTCTTC.

The chain has TRBV4-1 and TRBJ1-5, with D hard to call. The germline V gene has CDR1 MGHRA and CDR2 YSYEKL. The CDR3 covers 14 residues. V lost 1 base and J 9 bases, leaving 13 bases between the germline ends. The chain's CDR3 is CASSQGRARGPQHF. The CDR3 region has the DNA TGCGCCAGCAGCCAAGGGAGGGCCCGGGGGCCCCAGCATTTT.

Only one count was recorded for this clone. The V call is TRBV5-1, the J call TRBJ2-7; 7 bases match TRBD2. The junction had 3 bases not matched to a gene; V was cut back by 0 bases and J by 6 bases. Germline CDR1 is SGHRS and CDR2 is YFSETQ. The CDR3 loop spans 13 amino acids. CDR3 bases: TGCGCCAGCAGCTTGGCAAGCGGGACCGAGCAGTACTTC. Its translation is CASSLASGTEQYF.

This chain joins TRBV9 and TRBJ1-6; D gene ambiguous. Trimming took off 4 bases at V and 10 bases at J, with 12 bases between the two ends. This CDR3 is 13 amino acids long. The V gene's germline CDR1 is SGDLS and CDR2 YYNGEE. The DNA of the CDR3 is TGTGCCAGCAGCCTTGGAGAGGGATCACCCCTCCACTTT. Translation gives CASSLGEGSPLHF.

Here the CDR3 DNA reads TGTGCCAGCAGCTTGGAGACAGGGGGTGAGGGCTACACCTTC. Amino acid sequence: CASSLETGGEGYTF. The rearrangement links TRBV5-4 to TRBJ1-2; TRBD1 aligns across 9 bases. The CDR3 runs 14 residues. Germline trimming cut 0 bases from V and 8 bases from J; bases unmatched to any gene: 5. Germline CDR1 and CDR2: SGHNT and YYREEE (reference sequence).

The chain has TRBV6-6 and TRBJ1-5; D is undetermined. Trimming removed 5 bases from V and 2 bases from J, with 19 bases in between. The CDR3 loop spans 17 amino acids. Germline V gene data show CDR1 as MNHNY and CDR2 as SVGAGI (reference sequence). The CDR3 DNA reads as TGTGCCAGCAGTCCGGGAGCCATTCTTAGCGGCAATCAGCCCCAGCATTTT. Translation: CASSPGAILSGNQPQHF.

The V gene is TRBV12-5, the J gene TRBJ1-5; tentative D call: TRBD1 (6 bases). Germline V CDR1 and CDR2: LGHNT, FRNRAP. V lost 9 bases, J lost 7 bases, and 13 bases lay in between. CDR3 length: 12 residues. The DNA of the CDR3 is TGTGCTAGAGGTAGGGGGAACCAGCCCCAGCATTTT. It specifies CARGRGNQPQHF.

The genes are TRBV5-1 and TRBJ2-5; D not resolved. V was cut by 1 base and J by 4 bases, with 8 bases left in between. CDR3 size: 13 residues. The germline V gene has CDR1 SGHRS and CDR2 YFSETQ. The CDR3 protein is CASSLTPTETQYF. The DNA for the CDR3 is TGCGCCAGCAGCTTGACACCAACAGAGACCCAGTACTTC.

This clone has more than one count but fewer than ten. V usage is TRBV12-3 or TRBV12-4 and J usage is TRBJ1-1; D remains unclear. The CDR3 covers 12 residues. The V and J ends lost 6 bases and 0 bases respectively, with 5 bases between them. CDR3 sequence: CASSKLNTEAFF. The CDR3 region has the DNA TGTGCCAGCAGCAAATTGAACACTGAAGCTTTCTTT.

This clone occurred once. The genes are TRBV9 and TRBJ2-7; 9 bases are shared with TRBD1. CDR1 and CDR2 (germline): SGDLS, YYNGEE. The CDR3 totals 16 residues. J was trimmed by 2 bases and V by 0 bases; bases with no gene match: 6. The CDR3 reads CASSVGRGQGTYEQYF. The CDR3 DNA reads as TGTGCCAGCAGCGTAGGTCGGGGACAGGGCACCTACGAGCAGTACTTC.

Written as DNA, the CDR3 is TGTGCCAGCAGTTACTCTAAGACTAGCGGAACCGGGGAGCTGTTTTTT. It codes for CASSYSKTSGTGELFF. The chain uses TRBV6-5 and TRBJ2-2; 9 bases align to TRBD2. V was clipped by 0 bases and J by 5 bases; unmatched bases: 4. Germline CDR1 reads MNHEY; CDR2 reads SVGAGI. The length of the CDR3 is 16 residues.

The genes are TRBV4-1 and TRBJ2-7, with 7 bases identical to TRBD2. After removal of 0 bases from V and 6 bases from J, the junction contained 8 bases not matched to a gene. The CDR3 is 15 amino acids. The germline V gene has CDR1 MGHRA and CDR2 YSYEKL. CDR3 protein: CASSQDRVSGSEQYF. CDR3 nucleotide sequence: TGCGCCAGCAGCCAAGATCGGGTTAGCGGGTCCGAGCAGTACTTC.

The CDR3 DNA is TGTGCCAGCAGTTTCAGCTCCTACGAGCAGTACTTC. Protein sequence: CASSFSSYEQYF. The chain carries TRBV28 and TRBJ2-7; the D is unclear. CDR1 and CDR2 (germline): MDHEN, SYDVKM. Deletions cut 3 bases from V and 0 bases from J, with 3 bases between. This CDR3 comprises 12 residues.

The V gene is TRBV5-4, the J gene TRBJ2-2; 9 bases map to TRBD2. Trimming took 4 bases from V and 5 from J; bases not matched to a gene: 9. The CDR3 is 16 amino acids. Germline V CDR1 and CDR2: SGHNT, YYREEE (reference sequence). The CDR3 reads CASSSSGRGRTGELFF. For the CDR3, the DNA is TGTGCCAGCAGCAGTAGCGGGAGAGGGCGTACCGGGGAGCTGTTTTTT.

This clone was seen just once. This chain connects TRBV6-5 to TRBJ1-2; TRBD1 agrees at 7 bases. Germline V CDR1 and CDR2: MNHEY, SVGAGI. J gave up 7 bases and V 8 bases, and 10 bases lay outside the gene matches. CDR3 length equals 13 residues. CDR3 in amino acids: CASDERQGSGYTF. The CDR3 region has the DNA TGTGCCAGCGATGAAAGACAGGGCAGTGGCTACACCTTC.